The 16 T cell receptor beta chains given below trace back to one sample, sequenced in a study of blood T cell repertoires in COVID-19. TCRdb's table, derived via immunoSEQ multiplex PCR, lists solely in-frame clones and lacks some. The sample records 59,000 or so clones, around 90% being singletons. The source material was peripheral blood. All receptors derive from a human donor in a cohort sampled during active COVID-19.

This chain uses TRBV9 with TRBJ1-4, with D perhaps matching TRBD1 (5 bases). CDR1 is SGDLS, CDR2 YYNGEE, per germline. V was pared by 3 bases and J by 5 bases, with 14 bases between. This CDR3 is 15 amino acids long. CDR3 amino acids: CASSGTPNTNEKLFF. The CDR3 DNA sequence: TGTGCCAGCAGCGGGACACCTAACACCAATGAAAAACTGTTTTTT. Full variable domain (remainder filled in from reference TRBV9 and TRBJ1-4): DSGVTQTPKHLITATGQRVTLRCSPRSGDLSVYWYQQSLDQGLQFLIQYYNGEERAKGNILERFSAQQFPDLHSELNLSSLELGDSALYFCASSGTPNTNEKLFFGSGTQLSVL.

The chain has TRBV27 and TRBJ1-6; 10 nucleotides match TRBD1. This CDR3 comprises 16 residues. CDR1 is MNHEY, CDR2 SMNVEV, per germline (reference sequence). The V and J ends lost 2 bases and 7 bases, in that order; junction bases with no gene match: 5. CDR3 in DNA: TGTGCCAGCAGTTTACCCCGGGACAGGGGAAATTCACCCCTCCACTTT. Translated, it gives CASSLPRDRGNSPLHF.

The chain is built from TRBV18 and TRBJ2-5; 13 bases map to TRBD2. After removal of 2 bases from V and 1 base from J, the junction contained 1 base not matched to a gene. This CDR3 comprises 16 residues. The V gene's germline CDR1 is KGHSH and CDR2 LQKENI. The CDR3 DNA is TGTGCCAGCTCACCAGGGACTAGCGGGATCCAAGAGACCCAGTACTTC. It encodes CASSPGTSGIQETQYF.

The rearrangement links TRBV6-5 to TRBJ1-5; D ambiguous. V was pared by 7 bases and J by 5 bases, with 12 bases between. Germline CDR1 reads MNHEY; CDR2 reads SVGAGI. CDR3 length equals 13 residues. DNA for the CDR3: TGTGCCAGCACCGTAGGACTAGATCAGCCCCAGCATTTT. As protein: CASTVGLDQPQHF.

This chain uses TRBV9 with TRBJ1-1, with D possibly matching TRBD1 (5 bases). This CDR3 region has 15 residues. V was shortened by 4 bases and J by 0 bases, with 13 bases between the two germline ends. Germline CDR1 and CDR2: SGDLS and YYNGEE. DNA for the CDR3: TGTGCCAGCAGCTCGGTTCGGGGGGTGAACACTGAAGCTTTCTTT. Translated, it gives CASSSVRGVNTEAFF.

This chain uses TRBV9 with TRBJ2-1; 8 bases line up with TRBD2. In germline, CDR1 is SGDLS, CDR2 YYNGEE. This CDR3 region has 15 residues. V shed 4 bases and J 3 bases; nucleotides not matched to a gene: 6. The CDR3 is CASSPAGEVYNEQFF. CDR3 coding DNA: TGTGCCAGCAGCCCAGCGGGAGAGGTCTACAATGAGCAGTTCTTC. The variable domain in full, completed from reference TRBV9 and TRBJ2-1, reads DSGVTQTPKHLITATGQRVTLRCSPRSGDLSVYWYQQSLDQGLQFLIQYYNGEERAKGNILERFSAQQFPDLHSELNLSSLELGDSALYFCASSPAGEVYNEQFFGPGTRLTVL.

V gene TRBV7-3 combines with J gene TRBJ2-1; possibly TRBD2 for D (6 bases). V was pared by 6 bases and J by 2 bases, with 20 bases between. In germline, CDR1 is SGHTA, CDR2 FQGTGA. This CDR3 region has 17 residues. CDR3 in amino acids: CASRTTESGGPYNEQFF. The CDR3 DNA reads TGTGCCAGCAGGACGACCGAAAGCGGAGGGCCCTACAATGAGCAGTTCTTC.

Here the CDR3 DNA reads TGTGCCAGCAGTGAAGCGAACCGGGGGGGCGAGACCCAGTACTTC. This gives the protein CASSEANRGGETQYF. J is TRBJ2-5 and V is TRBV6-1; 8 bases map to TRBD2. This CDR3 contains 15 residues. CDR1 is MNHNS and CDR2 is SASEGT in the germline V gene. Trimming took 0 bases from V and 5 from J; bases not matched to a gene: 5.

This chain links TRBV6-5 with TRBJ2-7, with a possible D match to TRBD2 (5 bases). Germline CDR1 is MNHEY and CDR2 is SVGAGI. Trimming cost V 10 bases and J 0 bases, with 16 bases left between them. The CDR3 has 14 amino acids. CDR3 DNA: TGTGCCACTACTGGCGCACGGGGCTCCTACGAGCAGTACTTC. This gives the protein CATTGARGSYEQYF.

The chain combines TRBV24-1 with TRBJ2-3; D is uncertain. CDR3 length: 14 residues. The V gene lost 0 bases and the J gene lost 2 bases, with 5 bases spanning the gap. The germline V gene has CDR1 KGHDR and CDR2 SFDVKD. The CDR3 loop is CATSDLGTTDTQYF. In DNA form, the CDR3 reads TGTGCCACCAGTGATTTGGGCACCACAGATACGCAGTATTTT.

The V call is TRBV7-9, the J call TRBJ1-1; D is ambiguous. Germline CDR1 reads SEHNR; CDR2 reads FQNEAQ (reference sequence). V was clipped by 11 bases and J by 1 base, with 17 bases between them. The CDR3 runs to 14 residues. The CDR3 sequence is CASTRRSGNTEAFF. Here the CDR3 DNA reads TGTGCCTCCACCAGGAGGTCGGGGAACACTGAAGCTTTCTTT.

V usage is TRBV19 and J usage is TRBJ2-7, with 10 bases lining up with TRBD1. Trimming took 4 bases from V and 3 from J; bases not matched to a gene: 6. The CDR3 is 15 residues long. The germline V gene has CDR1 LNHDA and CDR2 SQIVND (reference sequence). DNA for the CDR3: TGTGCCAGTAGTACCCCAGGGACAGGGGTCTACGAGCAGTACTTC. This translates into CASSTPGTGVYEQYF. Drawing the rest from reference TRBV19 and TRBJ2-7, the complete variable domain is DGGITQSPKYLFRKEGQNVTLSCEQNLNHDAMYWYRQDPGQGLRLIYYSQIVNDFQKGDIAEGYSVSREKKESFPLTVTSAQKNPTAFYLCASSTPGTGVYEQYFGPGTRLTVT.

V gene TRBV5-1 combines with J gene TRBJ2-3, with D maybe TRBD2 (5 bases). This CDR3 is built from 16 residues. Per the germline V gene, CDR1 is SGHRS and CDR2 is YFSETQ. Between the trimmed V and J ends, which lost 1 base and 2 bases, there was a span of 14 bases. The CDR3 reads CASSLSIGGFTDTQYF. CDR3 nucleotides: TGCGCCAGCAGCTTGTCGATCGGCGGGTTCACAGATACGCAGTATTTT.

Only a few counts were recorded for this clone. The V call is TRBV29-1, the J call TRBJ1-6; TRBD1 might be the D (5 bases). Germline CDR1 SQVTM, CDR2 ANQGSEA. V lost 5 bases and J lost 7, with 15 bases in between. The CDR3 spans 14 residues. The CDR3 reads CSVRIDSPNSPLHF. The CDR3 DNA is TGCAGCGTTAGAATAGACAGCCCGAATTCACCCCTCCACTTT.

This clone came up once. The chain uses TRBV11-3 and TRBJ2-7; tentative D call: TRBD1 (7 bases). There are 15 residues in the CDR3. The V gene lost 5 bases and the J gene lost 0 bases, with 14 bases spanning the gap. Germline V CDR1 and CDR2: SGHNT, YENEEA. The CDR3 bases are TGTGCCAGCAGCCCAGGGGGGACACACTCCTACGAGCAGTACTTC. Translation: CASSPGGTHSYEQYF.

The V gene is TRBV5-1, the J gene TRBJ2-7; D is unresolved. CDR3 length equals 16 residues. Germline CDR1 and CDR2: SGHRS and YFSETQ. Trimming removed 0 bases from V and 0 bases from J, with 13 bases in between. The chain's CDR3 is CASSLAPGPPSYEQYF. CDR3 bases: TGCGCCAGCAGCTTGGCCCCCGGTCCCCCCTCCTACGAGCAGTACTTC.